The subject of this entry is one T cell receptor beta chain. Germline CDR1 SGHTA, CDR2 FQGNSA. V was clipped by 5 bases and J by 2 bases; unmatched bases: 8. The CDR3 is 17 amino acids. The sample comes from a study of blood T cells in healthy people across ages. It was with a sample-barcoded 5' primer and a J-beta primer mix that a second PCR of about 7 to 12 cycles was run. TCRdb passed the 5' RACE reads through MiXCR, listing each CDR3 protein once. This sample carries about 840,000 distinct CDR3 sequences, 25% to 30% of them seen once, and the ten largest clones take roughly 10%. The same sample was also studied in work on T cells of mothers and their children.

J is TRBJ2-3 and V is TRBV7-2, with 12 bases fitting TRBD2. The specimen sequenced was blood. This receptor was obtained from a woman aged 40 to 50 in good health. CDR3 nucleotide sequence: TGTGCCAGCAGCCTACGGACTAGCGGGGCCTACACAGATACGCAGTATTTT. This codes for CASSLRTSGAYTDTQYF.